This T cell receptor (beta chain) was profiled in a study of shared clonotypes between healthy human individuals. Whole-study results and caveats: Depth of sequencing was expected to influence donor clonotype sharing.

Germline V gene data show CDR1 as SQVTM and CDR2 as ANQGSEA. This CDR3 contains 15 residues. V was cut by 2 bases and J by 1 base, with 12 bases left in between. Only in-frame clones appear in the TCRdb table, and some are missing; sequencing was by immunoSEQ multiplex PCR. The table has roughly 2,000,000 clones, roughly 95% seen once; the top ten hold approximately 1.6%. CD45RO-negative, CCR7-selected cells formed the naive CD8 fraction, which excluded terminally differentiated effector memory CD45RA+ cells. Nashville, Tennessee was home to all donors, who were Caucasian adults. For this clone: Its specificity is not known.

Sequencing input: naive CD8+ T cells from PBMCs. This chain links TRBV29-1 with TRBJ2-1; D gene ambiguous. This clonotype was obtained from a man aged 18 to 35 in good health. Some clones in this sample may be carry-over from other donors' samples. The CDR3 DNA sequence: TGCAGCGTTGAACCCTCAGGTCTTTCCTACAATGAGCAGTTCTTC. Translating gives CSVEPSGLSYNEQFF.